The 17 T cell receptor beta chains reported below all come from one sample, sequenced in a study of cytomegalovirus exposure and HLA in healthy donors. Sequencing used immunoSEQ multiplex PCR; TCRdb keeps in-frame clones, though not all of them. The profile covers 120,000 or so clones, with more than 70% appearing a single time and under 2.5% taken by the ten largest. The specimen was PBMCs. These receptor sequences come from a woman aged 30 to 39 in good health and CMV-seronegative.

The J gene is TRBJ2-1, the V gene TRBV7-2; TRBD2 agrees at 9 bases. The J segment lost 8 bases and the V segment lost 6 bases, leaving 14 bases of the junction unmatched. CDR1 is SGHTA and CDR2 is FQGNSA in the germline V gene. The CDR3 totals 16 residues. CDR3: CASSPGPAGGGYEQFF. The CDR3 coding sequence is TGTGCCAGCAGTCCCGGCCCAGCGGGGGGCGGTTATGAGCAGTTCTTC.

V gene TRBV6-1 combines with J gene TRBJ2-7, with 9 bases aligning to TRBD2. The CDR3 spans 14 residues. With 7 bases clipped from V and 3 bases from J, the junction kept 7 bases outside the gene matches. Looked up from germline, CDR1 is MNHNS and CDR2 is SASEGT. CDR3 DNA: TGTGCCAGCACCCTTAGCGGGGGTAACTACGAGCAGTACTTC. It specifies CASTLSGGNYEQYF.

This chain links TRBV9 with TRBJ2-7; 7 bases are shared with TRBD1. This CDR3 region has 15 residues. With 0 bases clipped from V and 3 bases from J, the junction kept 6 bases outside the gene matches. Germline CDR1 is SGDLS and CDR2 is YYNGEE. The CDR3 sequence is CASSVETQGNYEQYF. The CDR3, as DNA: TGTGCCAGCAGCGTAGAAACACAGGGGAACTACGAGCAGTACTTC.

This chain uses TRBV19 with TRBJ1-2; 7 nucleotides match TRBD1. J gave up 8 bases and V 11 bases, and 14 bases lay outside the gene matches. Germline lookup yields CDR1 LNHDA and CDR2 SQIVND (reference sequence). The CDR3 has 13 residues. CDR3 in DNA: TGTGCCTCCCAGCCCGGACAGGCGGGAGGCTACACCTTC. Translation gives CASQPGQAGGYTF.

The CDR3 here is CASRFGTTFPGELFF. The CDR3 DNA reads TGTGCCAGCAGATTCGGGACTACCTTTCCGGGGGAGCTGTTTTTT. This chain joins TRBV6-5 and TRBJ2-2; 7 positions agree with TRBD2. The germline gives CDR1 MNHEY, CDR2 SVGAGI. Trimming took 6 bases from V and 8 from J; bases not matched to a gene: 12. The CDR3 is 15 amino acids.

This chain uses TRBV9 with TRBJ1-2; TRBD1 matches 7 bases. V was clipped by 3 bases and J by 8 bases; unmatched bases: 13. The CDR3 length is 15 residues. Germline CDR1 reads SGDLS; CDR2 reads YYNGEE. This chain's CDR3 is CASSEYVDRVDGYTF. DNA of the CDR3: TGTGCCAGCAGCGAATACGTAGACAGGGTCGACGGCTACACCTTC.

The V and J genes are TRBV7-9 and TRBJ2-3; no clear D. This CDR3 comprises 15 residues. V dropped 1 base and J dropped 0 bases, with 8 bases sitting between them. Germline V gene lookup returns CDR1 SEHNR and CDR2 FQNEAQ (reference sequence). The CDR3 protein is CASSLGDSSTDTQYF. The CDR3 region has the DNA TGTGCCAGCAGCTTAGGCGACTCTAGCACAGATACGCAGTATTTT.

J is TRBJ1-5 and V is TRBV30, with D tentatively TRBD1 (6 bases). The CDR3 totals 14 residues. Germline assignment: CDR1 GTSNPN and CDR2 SVGIG (reference sequence). Trimming removed 1 base at V and 5 bases at J, with 12 bases between. For the CDR3, the DNA is TGTGCCTGGAGTGAACAGACAGGTTATCAGCCCCAGCATTTT. As protein: CAWSEQTGYQPQHF.

The chain combines TRBV7-8 with TRBJ1-3; D possibly corresponds to TRBD1 (5 bases). In germline, CDR1 is SGHVS, CDR2 FQNEAQ. V lost 2 bases and J 0 bases, leaving 17 bases between the germline ends. CDR3 size: 18 residues. The DNA of the CDR3 is TGTGCCAGCAGCTTAAATTCGGGCAGGGCGAGCTCTGGAAACACCATATATTTT. This encodes CASSLNSGRASSGNTIYF.

The J gene is TRBJ1-1, the V gene TRBV4-3; D ambiguous. The germline V gene encodes CDR1 LGHNA and CDR2 YSLEER. V lost 0 bases and J lost 11, with 13 bases in between. The CDR3 is 13 amino acids. The CDR3 bases are TGCGCCAGCAGCCAAGAGGAGGAGCTCGGCGCTTTCTTT. It encodes CASSQEEELGAFF.

The chain joins TRBV19 to TRBJ1-3, with D possibly TRBD1 on 6 matching bases. V dropped 4 bases and J dropped 4 bases, with 8 bases sitting between them. CDR1 is LNHDA, CDR2 SQIVND, per germline (reference sequence). The CDR3 runs 13 residues. Here the CDR3 reads CASSTGVGNTIYF. DNA for the CDR3: TGTGCCAGTAGTACAGGGGTAGGAAACACCATATATTTT. Together with reference TRBV19 and TRBJ1-3, the CDR3 gives the full variable domain: DGGITQSPKYLFRKEGQNVTLSCEQNLNHDAMYWYRQDPGQGLRLIYYSQIVNDFQKGDIAEGYSVSREKKESFPLTVTSAQKNPTAFYLCASSTGVGNTIYFGEGSWLTVV.

The V gene is TRBV6-6, the J gene TRBJ2-7; weak D call: TRBD1 (6 bases). This CDR3 comprises 13 residues. Trimming pared 5 bases from V and 6 bases from J, leaving 14 bases between. Germline CDR1 MNHNY, CDR2 SVGAGI (reference sequence). CDR3 DNA: TGTGCCAGCAGTCGGACAGTACTTGGCGAGCAGTACTTC. Translating gives CASSRTVLGEQYF.

V usage is TRBV14 and J usage is TRBJ2-3; D possibly corresponds to TRBD2 (5 bases). Trimming took 4 bases from V and 6 from J, leaving 23 bases between them. Germline assignment: CDR1 SGHDN and CDR2 FVKESK. This CDR3 spans 17 amino acids. CDR3 sequence (DNA): TGTGCCAGCAGCCCTCGGACTTGGGGATTCGGCTACGATACGCAGTATTTT. The encoded protein is CASSPRTWGFGYDTQYF. Based on the CDR3 plus reference TRBV14 and TRBJ2-3, the full variable domain is EAGVTQFPSHSVIEKGQTVTLRCDPISGHDNLYWYRRVMGKEIKFLLHFVKESKQDESGMPNNRFLAERTGGTYSTLKVQPAELEDSGVYFCASSPRTWGFGYDTQYFGPGTRLTVL.

J is TRBJ2-7 and V is TRBV7-2, with D possibly being TRBD2 (7 bases). Looked up from germline, CDR1 is SGHTA and CDR2 is FQGNSA. V dropped 0 bases and J dropped 2 bases, with 11 bases sitting between them. The CDR3 covers 15 residues. CDR3 loop: CASSLAGGGAYEQYF. CDR3 bases: TGTGCCAGCAGCTTAGCGGGAGGGGGGGCCTACGAGCAGTACTTC.

This clone came up once. The chain recombines TRBV2 with TRBJ1-1; a weak D match, TRBD1 (5 bases). The ends were cut back, 7 bases at V and 3 bases at J, with 12 bases in the middle. This CDR3 is built from 13 residues. Looked up from germline, CDR1 is SNHLY and CDR2 is FYNNEI. The CDR3 sequence is CASKKVGDTEAFF. The CDR3 nucleotides read TGTGCCAGCAAGAAGGTAGGGGACACTGAAGCTTTCTTT. The complete variable domain, with remaining parts taken from reference TRBV2 and TRBJ1-1, reads EPEVTQTPSHQVTQMGQEVILRCVPISNHLYFYWYRQILGQKVEFLVSFYNNEISEKSEIFDDQFSVERPDGSNFTLKIRSTKLEDSAMYFCASKKVGDTEAFFGQGTRLTVV.

The CDR3 reads CASSTETGSWDTEAFF. The CDR3 nucleotides are TGTGCCAGTAGTACAGAGACAGGGAGTTGGGACACTGAAGCTTTCTTT. This rearrangement joins TRBV19 to TRBJ1-1; 7 bases agree with TRBD1. The CDR3 is made up of 16 amino acids. V lost 4 bases, J lost 3 bases, and 11 bases stayed unmatched. CDR1 and CDR2 from the germline V gene are LNHDA and SQIVND (reference sequence).

This clone has only one observation. The chain uses TRBV2 and TRBJ1-5, with a possible D match to TRBD1 (5 bases). This CDR3 is 13 amino acids long. V was pared by 3 bases and J by 6 bases, with 9 bases between. Germline assignment: CDR1 SNHLY and CDR2 FYNNEI. The CDR3 coding sequence is TGTGCCAGCAGTGATGGCAGGGCTCAGCCCCAGCATTTT. Translating gives CASSDGRAQPQHF.